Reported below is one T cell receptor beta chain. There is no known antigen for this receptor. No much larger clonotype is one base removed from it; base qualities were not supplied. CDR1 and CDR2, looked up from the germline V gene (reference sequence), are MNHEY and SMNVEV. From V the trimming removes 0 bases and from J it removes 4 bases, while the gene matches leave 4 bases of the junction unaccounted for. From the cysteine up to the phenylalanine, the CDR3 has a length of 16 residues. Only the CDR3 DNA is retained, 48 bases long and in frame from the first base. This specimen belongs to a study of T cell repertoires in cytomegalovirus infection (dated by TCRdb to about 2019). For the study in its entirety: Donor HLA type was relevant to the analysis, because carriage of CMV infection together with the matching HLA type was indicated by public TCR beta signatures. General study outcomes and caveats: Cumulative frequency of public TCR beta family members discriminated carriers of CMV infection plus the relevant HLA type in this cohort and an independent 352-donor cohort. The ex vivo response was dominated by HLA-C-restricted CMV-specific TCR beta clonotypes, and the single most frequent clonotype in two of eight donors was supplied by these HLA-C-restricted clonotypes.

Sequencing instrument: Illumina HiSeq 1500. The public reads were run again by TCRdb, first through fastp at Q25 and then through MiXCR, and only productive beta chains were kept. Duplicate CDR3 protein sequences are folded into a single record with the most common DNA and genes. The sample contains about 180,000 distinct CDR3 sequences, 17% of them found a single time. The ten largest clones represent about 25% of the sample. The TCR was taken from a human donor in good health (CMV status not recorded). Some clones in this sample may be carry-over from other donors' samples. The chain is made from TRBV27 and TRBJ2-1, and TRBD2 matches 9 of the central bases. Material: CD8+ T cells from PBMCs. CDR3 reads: CASSLSAGGGYNEQFF. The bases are TGTGCCAGCAGTTTATCAGCGGGGGGTGGATACAATGAGCAGTTCTTC.